The 19 T cell receptor beta chains presented below share a single source sample, sequenced in a study of blood T cells in healthy people across ages. Through a sample-barcoded 5' primer and a J-beta primer mix, a second PCR was run for roughly 6 to 11 cycles. TCRdb recomputed calls from the 5' RACE reads with MiXCR, one row per CDR3 protein. The sample carries 650,000 to 800,000 distinct CDR3 sequences, approximately 52% recorded once. Sequenced input: blood. These TCRs come from a woman of 80 years or more in good health.

This clonotype has a handful of counts. The chain joins TRBV25-1 to TRBJ2-1; the match to TRBD1 covers 7 bases. The CDR3 is 18 amino acids. V was pared by 5 bases and J by 11 bases, with 24 bases of the junction left unmatched. The germline CDR1 and CDR2 sequences are MGHDK and SYGVNS. CDR3 DNA: TGTGCCAGCAGTCCCAAGGGGGCGAAGATCCGACGGGTCGAGAAGCAGTTCTTC. Translated: CASSPKGAKIRRVEKQFF.

This clonotype was seen a handful of times. This rearrangement joins TRBV6-5 to TRBJ2-7, with 7 bases aligning to TRBD1. J was trimmed by 12 bases and V by 6 bases; bases with no gene match: 11. This CDR3 is built from 12 residues. In germline, CDR1 is MNHEY, CDR2 SVGAGI. The CDR3 DNA reads TGTGCCAGCAGACACGGACAGGCCCTTCTGTACTTC. This sequence encodes CASRHGQALLYF.

This clonotype came up a few times. The V call is TRBV27, the J call TRBJ2-3; TRBD2 is a possible D gene (6 bases). The V gene's germline CDR1 is MNHEY and CDR2 SMNVEV (reference sequence). The CDR3 spans 14 residues. The germline V and J ends were trimmed by 8 bases and 2 bases, with 14 bases remaining between them. CDR3 amino acids: CASGSWDSTDTQYF. The CDR3 DNA reads TGTGCCAGCGGGTCTTGGGACTCCACAGATACGCAGTATTTT.

V usage is TRBV7-2 and J usage is TRBJ2-5, with D maybe TRBD1 (6 bases). From germline, CDR1 is SGHTA and CDR2 FQGNSA. CDR3 length equals 15 residues. V shed 3 bases and J shed 1 base, with 12 bases lying between them. The CDR3 region has the DNA TGTGCCAGCAGCTTCTGGTGGGGGCCCCAAGAGACCCAGTACTTC. Its protein is CASSFWWGPQETQYF.

This clonotype was observed many times. This chain connects TRBV20-1 to TRBJ2-3, with 8 bases identical to TRBD2. Germline V gene data show CDR1 as DFQATT and CDR2 as SNEGSKA (reference sequence). The V segment lost 1 base and the J segment 0 bases; nucleotides outside the gene matches: 3. The CDR3 consists of 15 residues. CDR3 loop: CSARGPSGSTDTQYF. The CDR3 region has the DNA TGCAGTGCTAGAGGCCCTAGCGGGAGCACAGATACGCAGTATTTT.

The V call is TRBV6-1, the J call TRBJ2-7; the match to TRBD1 covers 9 bases. The ends lost 7 bases at V and 3 bases at J; junction bases unmatched: 7. Germline CDR1 reads MNHNS; CDR2 reads SASEGT. The CDR3 spans 14 residues. The chain's CDR3 is CASKPGQGYYEQYF. The CDR3 nucleotides are TGTGCCAGCAAACCGGGACAGGGATACTACGAGCAGTACTTC.

Concerning this clonotype: A read error may explain this, as a much larger clone is one base away. V gene TRBV9 combines with J gene TRBJ2-5, with D hard to call. This CDR3 is built from 15 residues. Germline CDR1 is SGDLS and CDR2 is YYNGEE. Deletions cut 0 bases from V and 11 bases from J, with 20 bases between. The CDR3 bases are TGTGCCAGCAGCGTAGAAGGTTTCTCCTACAATGAGCAGTACTTC. It is translated as CASSVEGFSYNEQYF.

The sample holds a few counts of this clonotype. The rearrangement joins TRBV28 to TRBJ1-4; TRBD1 might be the D (5 bases). Germline CDR1 and CDR2: MDHEN and SYDVKM. The CDR3 consists of 13 residues. V was cut by 5 bases and J by 10 bases, with 14 bases left in between. CDR3 DNA: TGTGCCAGCAGTCCCGGCCGAAGGGGAAAACTGTTTTTT. Its translation: CASSPGRRGKLFF. The full variable domain, with the rest looked up from reference TRBV28 and TRBJ1-4, is DVKVTQSSRYLVKRTGEKVFLECVQDMDHENMFWYRQDPGLGLRLIYFSYDVKMKEKGDIPEGYSVSREKKERFSLILESASTNQTSMYLCASSPGRRGKLFFGSGTQLSVL.

The chain is built from TRBV29-1 and TRBJ2-7; possible D gene TRBD1, 6 bases. The CDR3 extends over 15 amino acids. Looked up from germline, CDR1 is SQVTM and CDR2 is ANQGSEA. V lost 4 bases, J lost 7 bases, and 23 bases lay in between. The DNA of the CDR3 is TGCAGCGTTGGCGGCGGTCCATCACCGAGGGGGGAGCAGTACTTC. Translated, it gives CSVGGGPSPRGEQYF.

This rearrangement joins TRBV2 to TRBJ2-5; 9 bases line up with TRBD1. This CDR3 has 17 residues. Trimming cost V 6 bases and J 2 bases; bases outside gene matches: 13. CDR1 SNHLY and CDR2 FYNNEI come from the germline V gene. This CDR3 reads CASSGSGTGWGQETQYF. CDR3 sequence (DNA): TGTGCCAGCAGCGGTTCTGGGACAGGGTGGGGGCAAGAGACCCAGTACTTC. The variable domain in full, completed from reference TRBV2 and TRBJ2-5, reads EPEVTQTPSHQVTQMGQEVILRCVPISNHLYFYWYRQILGQKVEFLVSFYNNEISEKSEIFDDQFSVERPDGSNFTLKIRSTKLEDSAMYFCASSGSGTGWGQETQYFGPGTRLLVL.

Comment on this clonotype: A much larger clone sits a single nucleotide away, making a read error possible. The chain couples TRBV7-9 to TRBJ2-3; 7 bases agree with TRBD2. In germline, CDR1 is SEHNR, CDR2 FQNEAQ (reference sequence). This CDR3 region has 15 residues. CDR3 amino acids: CANSLRTRVTDTQYF. For the CDR3, the DNA is TGTGCCAACAGCTTACGGACTAGGGTCACAGATACGCAGTATTTT.

To note about this clonotype: One end of the junction varies from germline; a read error may be responsible. For the CDR3, the DNA is TGCAGTGCTAGAGATGACTCAGGATTTACTGAGGCTTTCTTT. It yields the protein CSARDDSGFTEAFF. The V gene is TRBV20-1, the J gene TRBJ1-1; D ambiguous. The germline gives CDR1 DFQATT, CDR2 SNEGSKA (reference sequence). The CDR3 totals 14 residues.

The sample holds many counts of this clonotype. V is TRBV29-1 and J is TRBJ2-3; 10 bases line up with TRBD2. CDR3 length: 13 residues. Germline lookup yields CDR1 SQVTM and CDR2 ANQGSEA. V lost 7 bases, J lost 2 bases, and 3 bases stayed unmatched. The CDR3 spells CSASGGDTDTQYF. The CDR3 DNA follows: TGCAGCGCCAGCGGGGGGGACACAGATACGCAGTATTTT.

This clonotype showed up many times. V is TRBV29-1 and J is TRBJ2-5, with D tentatively TRBD2 (5 bases). Looked up from germline, CDR1 is SQVTM and CDR2 is ANQGSEA. The CDR3 has 12 amino acids. The V end was cut by 8 bases, the J end by 5 bases, with 15 bases between. The CDR3 DNA follows: TGCAGCACTAGAGCGGTAGGGGAGACCCAGTACTTC. Its protein product is CSTRAVGETQYF.

This clonotype has at least ten counts. The chain combines TRBV9 with TRBJ2-1; perhaps TRBD2 as D (7 bases). Per germline, CDR1 SGDLS and CDR2 YYNGEE. The V gene lost 2 bases and the J gene lost 6 bases, with 18 bases spanning the gap. CDR3 length: 16 amino acids. CDR3: CASSVFGEGQGNEQFF. The CDR3 nucleotides are TGTGCCAGCAGCGTTTTCGGGGAGGGACAAGGCAATGAGCAGTTCTTC.

The V gene is TRBV20-1, the J gene TRBJ2-2; D is possibly TRBD1 (5 bases). The V and J ends lost 0 bases and 0 bases respectively, with 11 bases between them. CDR3 size: 16 residues. Germline CDR1 is DFQATT and CDR2 is SNEGSKA (reference sequence). The chain's CDR3 is CSARDGRGSNTGELFF. CDR3 nucleotide sequence: TGCAGTGCTAGAGATGGAAGGGGTTCGAACACCGGGGAGCTGTTTTTT.

The sample holds a few counts of this clonotype. V and J are TRBV7-9 and TRBJ2-3; perhaps TRBD1 as D (6 bases). V dropped 3 bases and J dropped 1 base, with 11 bases sitting between them. CDR1 and CDR2 (germline): SEHNR, FQNEAQ (reference sequence). This CDR3 comprises 15 residues. CDR3 region: CASSLSGQRTDTQYF. The CDR3, as DNA: TGTGCCAGCAGCTTGAGTGGACAGCGCACAGATACGCAGTATTTT. The whole variable domain, remainder taken from reference TRBV7-9 and TRBJ2-3, is DTGVSQNPRHKITKRGQNVTFRCDPISEHNRLYWYRQTLGQGPEFLTYFQNEAQLEKSRLLSDRFSAERPKGSFSTLEIQRTEQGDSAMYLCASSLSGQRTDTQYFGPGTRLTVL.

The rearrangement joins TRBV4-2 to TRBJ2-3, with D perhaps TRBD2 (5 bases). The CDR3 is 15 residues long. The ends were cut back, 1 base at V and 2 bases at J, with 10 bases in the middle. Looked up from germline, CDR1 is LGHNA and CDR2 is YNFKEQ. CDR3 in amino acids: CASSQGGPDTDTQYF. The CDR3 nucleotides are TGTGCCAGCAGCCAAGGCGGGCCGGACACAGATACGCAGTATTTT.

With regard to this clonotype: With a much larger clone just one base away, this may be a read error. The V and J genes are TRBV28 and TRBJ1-1; possible D gene TRBD1, 5 bases. With 5 bases removed from V and 10 bases from J, the gap between germline ends came to 17 bases. The V gene's germline CDR1 is MDHEN and CDR2 SYDVKM. The CDR3 covers 13 residues. The CDR3 coding sequence is TGTGCCAGCAGTGTGATTGGGGGGAGGACAGCTTTCTTT. Residues: CASSVIGGRTAFF.